This T cell receptor (beta chain) stems from a study of T cells expressing NK-cell markers. TCRdb reprocessed the 5' RACE reads and stores each CDR3 protein as one record, lacking DNA. The sample is made up of about 32,000 distinct CDR3 sequences, and the top ten hold over 45% of it. The CDR3 is 18 amino acids. The germline V gene encodes CDR1 MNHEY and CDR2 SVGEGT. The chain combines TRBV6-2 or TRBV6-3 with TRBJ2-7; TCRdb's assignment of TRBD2 cannot be checked, as there is no DNA. This receptor was identified in a woman between 18 and 75 years old in good health. Source material: blood T cells: a sorted CD56 or NKG2C T cell subset, CD4+ or CD8+ T cells, or bulk PBMC T cells (not recorded which). The CDR3 here is CASSYSGLAGLVVYEQYF.